These T cell receptor beta chains were read from a single sample in a study of cytomegalovirus exposure and HLA in healthy donors. Generated by immunoSEQ multiplex PCR, the TCRdb table keeps only in-frame clones and is missing some. The repertoire consists of 75,000 to 90,000 clones, with 55% to 70% occurring once and the leading ten covering approximately 16%. Sequencing was done on a sample of PBMCs. These receptor sequences come from a woman aged 40-49 years in good health and CMV-seropositive. CDR3s include the opening cysteine and the closing phenylalanine or tryptophan. The order of the fields is CDR3 protein, CDR3 DNA, clone size, J gene, D gene, V gene. D genes are given only for firm matches. Size is stated for part of the rows, as once, few or many counts, or as a class when the clone is expanded.

CASSLTGESYEQYF,TGCGCCAGCAGCTTGACAGGGGAGAGTTACGAGCAGTACTTC,few,TRBJ2-7,TRBD1,TRBV5-1
CASTLGGVKTQYF,TGTGCCAGCACCCTGGGAGGGGTAAAGACCCAGTACTTC,few,TRBJ2-5,TRBD2,TRBV7-2
CASTDRGGNEQFF,TGTGCCAGTACGGACAGGGGGGGCAATGAGCAGTTCTTC,few,TRBJ2-1,TRBD1,TRBV19
CASSQARLRASPGANVLTF,TGTGCCAGCAGCCAGGCCCGTCTCAGGGCGAGCCCTGGGGCCAACGTCCTGACTTTC,-,TRBJ2-6,-,TRBV11-1
CASTVVNRANTEAFF,TGTGCCAGCACCGTGGTAAACCGAGCGAACACTGAAGCTTTCTTT,few,TRBJ1-1,-,TRBV5-4
CASSPDRNVAEAFF,TGTGCCAGTAGTCCGGACAGGAATGTGGCTGAAGCTTTCTTT,-,TRBJ1-1,TRBD1,TRBV19
CASSLSGQGAHEQFF,TGTGCCAGCAGCTTATCCGGTCAGGGGGCACATGAGCAGTTCTTC,once,TRBJ2-1,TRBD1,TRBV7-7
CASRWTGSIYGYTF,TGTGCCAGCAGATGGACAGGGAGCATCTATGGCTACACCTTC,-,TRBJ1-2,TRBD1,TRBV5-7
CAISERIGAGGQPQHF,TGTGCCATCAGTGAGAGAATTGGGGCAGGGGGTCAGCCCCAGCATTTT,-,TRBJ1-5,TRBD1,TRBV10-3
CASSYSGQRPQYF,TGTGCCAGCAGTTACTCTGGGCAGCGGCCGCAGTATTTT,-,TRBJ2-3,-,TRBV6-5
CSSSPSGGLNTEAFF,TGTTCCAGCAGCCCCAGCGGAGGGTTGAACACTGAAGCTTTCTTT,-,TRBJ1-1,-,TRBV7-9
CASSQDWARVSAYEQYF,TGCGCCAGCAGCCAAGATTGGGCCAGGGTAAGCGCCTACGAGCAGTACTTC,-,TRBJ2-7,-,TRBV4-3
CASSPDRDGVVGQYF,TGTGCCAGCAGCCCCGACAGGGACGGTGTAGTCGGGCAGTACTTC,once,TRBJ2-7,TRBD1,TRBV9
CASSPSGTRGDNTEAFF,TGTGCCAGTAGTCCGTCCGGGACAAGGGGCGATAACACTGAAGCTTTCTTT,few,TRBJ1-1,-,TRBV19
CASSYSPRGSEQYF,TGTGCCAGCAGTTACTCCCCCCGCGGGAGCGAGCAGTACTTC,-,TRBJ2-7,TRBD2,TRBV6-5
CASSLRSGYNEQFF,TGTGCCAGCAGCTTGAGGAGTGGCTACAATGAGCAGTTCTTC,-,TRBJ2-1,-,TRBV5-6
CASSSSPGGTNGYTF,TGCGCCAGCAGCAGCTCTCCAGGGGGCACTAATGGCTACACCTTC,-,TRBJ1-2,TRBD1,TRBV5-1
CASTRGTSGGGWGSYNEQFF,TGTGCCAGCACTCGGGGGACTAGCGGAGGAGGGTGGGGATCCTACAATGAGCAGTTCTTC,-,TRBJ2-1,TRBD2,TRBV9
CASSPGLAGDTQYF,TGTGCCAGCAGCCCTGGACTAGCGGGCGATACGCAGTATTTT,few,TRBJ2-3,TRBD2,TRBV5-4
CASSKGGRGPRNTGELFF,TGCGCCAGCAGCAAGGGAGGGCGGGGGCCCCGCAACACCGGGGAGCTGTTTTTT,once,TRBJ2-2,-,TRBV4-1
CASSHSADPGSNQPQHF,TGCGCCAGCAGCCACTCCGCCGACCCGGGGAGCAATCAGCCCCAGCATTTT,-,TRBJ1-5,-,TRBV4-3
CASSYRTGGTEAFF,TGTGCCAGTTCCTATCGGACAGGCGGCACTGAAGCTTTCTTT,few,TRBJ1-1,TRBD1,TRBV19
CASSARTGNIQYF,TGTGCCAGCAGCGCCCGGACAGGCAACATTCAGTACTTC,-,TRBJ2-4,TRBD1,TRBV7-2
CASSPQGLTEAFF,TGTGCCAGCAGCCCCCAGGGGTTGACTGAAGCTTTCTTT,-,TRBJ1-1,-,TRBV28
CASSSGQNYEQYF,TGTGCCAGCAGCTCGGGACAGAACTACGAGCAGTACTTC,-,TRBJ2-7,TRBD1,TRBV7-2
CASSLLMAGGRGTDTQYF,TGTGCCAGCAGCTTGCTTATGGCGGGGGGCCGGGGCACAGATACGCAGTATTTT,-,TRBJ2-3,TRBD2,TRBV5-6
CASRYSGGDEQFF,TGTGCCAGCAGATATAGCGGGGGAGATGAGCAGTTCTTC,-,TRBJ2-1,TRBD2,TRBV27
CASSRLTGNTIYF,TGTGCCAGCAGCCGACTCACCGGAAACACCATATATTTT,many,TRBJ1-3,-,TRBV6-5
CASIPGQGLNTEAFF,TGCGCCAGCATTCCGGGACAGGGATTGAACACTGAAGCTTTCTTT,few,TRBJ1-1,TRBD1,TRBV5-1